A single sample gave rise to the 5 T cell receptor beta chains below, sequenced in a study of memory CD4+ T cells and cytomegalovirus serostatus. Single viable CD3+CD4+CD8-CD45RO+ cells were sorted as the memory CD4+ T cells. Assay used: immunoSEQ multiplex PCR; TCRdb lists only in-frame clones, some missing. Among 61,000 or so clones, around 82% were seen once, and the ten largest hold around 0.58%. Sequences were obtained from memory CD4+ T cells from blood. These receptors came from an adult in good health and CMV-seronegative. Some clones in this sample may be carry-over from other donors' samples.

The CDR3, as DNA: TGCGCCAGCAGCTTGGGACGGGAAGAGACCCAGTACTTC. It yields the protein CASSLGREETQYF. The chain links TRBV5-1 to TRBJ2-5; D unresolved. The ends were cut back, 0 bases at V and 3 bases at J, with 6 bases in the middle. Germline-derived CDR1 and CDR2 are SGHRS and YFSETQ. This CDR3 region has 13 residues.

The V and J genes are TRBV6-1 and TRBJ1-1; D may be TRBD1 (6 bases). The CDR3 loop spans 15 amino acids. The germline V gene encodes CDR1 MNHNS and CDR2 SASEGT. V was clipped by 1 base and J by 8 bases, with 17 bases between them. CDR3 region: CASSEDGTPRGEAFF. The CDR3, as DNA: TGTGCCAGCAGTGAAGATGGGACCCCGAGGGGGGAAGCTTTCTTT.

This clone was detected only once. This chain joins TRBV18 and TRBJ2-5; no clear D. The CDR3 spans 16 residues. V was clipped by 0 bases and J by 2 bases, with 13 bases between them. Germline assignment: CDR1 KGHSH and CDR2 LQKENI. The CDR3 spells CASSPPRHTGQETQYF. The CDR3 nucleotides read TGTGCCAGCTCACCACCCCGTCACACCGGACAAGAGACCCAGTACTTC.

The chain has TRBV7-9 and TRBJ2-3; D remains unclear. V lost 5 bases and J lost 0, with 3 bases in between. In germline, CDR1 is SEHNR, CDR2 FQNEAQ (reference sequence). This CDR3 has 12 residues. The CDR3 DNA is TGTGCCAGCAGCCGAAGCACAGATACGCAGTATTTT. Protein product: CASSRSTDTQYF. The full variable domain, with the rest looked up from reference TRBV7-9 and TRBJ2-3, is DTGVSQNPRHKITKRGQNVTFRCDPISEHNRLYWYRQTLGQGPEFLTYFQNEAQLEKSRLLSDRFSAERPKGSFSTLEIQRTEQGDSAMYLCASSRSTDTQYFGPGTRLTVL.

V is TRBV28 and J is TRBJ1-4; D is perhaps TRBD1 (5 bases). This CDR3 has 14 amino acids. V was trimmed by 4 bases and J by 8 bases, leaving 14 bases between them. Looked up from germline, CDR1 is MDHEN and CDR2 is SYDVKM. CDR3 sequence reads: CASSSQDLREKLFF. CDR3 DNA: TGTGCCAGCAGTTCACAGGATCTGAGGGAAAAACTGTTTTTT. Drawing the rest from reference TRBV28 and TRBJ1-4, the complete variable domain is DVKVTQSSRYLVKRTGEKVFLECVQDMDHENMFWYRQDPGLGLRLIYFSYDVKMKEKGDIPEGYSVSREKKERFSLILESASTNQTSMYLCASSSQDLREKLFFGSGTQLSVL.